This is a list of T cell receptor beta chains from one sample in a study of beta chain features in type 1 diabetes. The table came from immunoSEQ multiplex PCR; TCRdb's copy has only in-frame clones and leaves some out. The sample lists 550,000 to 850,000 clones; 13% were seen once. The sequenced sample was naive CD4+ T cells from blood. The origin of the receptors is a man aged 18 to 29 with type 1 diabetes. CDR3s include the opening cysteine and the closing phenylalanine or tryptophan. D genes are given only for firm matches. Clone size, where shown, is once, few, many, or a class for clones that have expanded.

j_call clone_size d_call v_call cdr3_nt cdr3_aa
TRBJ2-3 NA NA TRBV13 TGTGCCAGCAGCTCACGCGCCGCGAGCGACCTGAGCACAGATACGCAGTATTTT CASSSRAASDLSTDTQYF
TRBJ1-5 few NA TRBV6-6 TGTGCCAGCATATGGGATCCAGATAGCAATCAGCCCCAGCATTTT CASIWDPDSNQPQHF
TRBJ1-6 few NA TRBV7-6 TGTGCCAGCAGCCTTCAACCAGGGGCTGATGGTTCACCCCTCCACTTT CASSLQPGADGSPLHF
TRBJ2-3 once TRBD1 TRBV13 TGTGCCAGCAGCAATCCCCCCGGGACAGGGGTTGGCCTAGCGGATACGCAGTATTTT CASSNPPGTGVGLADTQYF
TRBJ1-6 NA NA TRBV28 TGTGCCAGCAGTACGCCCCTGAATAATTCACCCCTCCACTTT CASSTPLNNSPLHF
TRBJ2-5 NA NA TRBV7-9 TGTGCCAGCAGCTTAGTTGGCCAAGAGACCCAGTACTTC CASSLVGQETQYF
TRBJ1-2 few TRBD1 TRBV4-1 TGCGCCAGCAGCCAGGAAAGCAGGGGGCTCTACTATGGCTACACCTTC CASSQESRGLYYGYTF
TRBJ1-3 NA NA TRBV30 TGTGCCTGGAGTGTAAGTGGAAACACCATATATTTT CAWSVSGNTIYF
TRBJ1-2 NA NA TRBV28 TGTGCCAGCAGTTCGCCAGGGGACTATGGCTACACCTTC CASSSPGDYGYTF
TRBJ2-1 NA NA TRBV12-5 TGTGCTAGTGGTTTGGTACTAGGGGCGGGCGAGCAGTTCTTC CASGLVLGAGEQFF
TRBJ1-5 NA TRBD1 TRBV4-1 TGCGCCAGCAGCCAAACAGGGGGCAATCAGCCCCAGCATTTT CASSQTGGNQPQHF
TRBJ2-3 NA NA TRBV20-1 TGCAGTGCCCTCGTGAGGGATACGCAGTATTTT CSALVRDTQYF
TRBJ1-5 NA NA TRBV9 TGTGCCAGCAGCGTCTTTAGGCCCATTAATCAGCCCCAGCATTTT CASSVFRPINQPQHF
TRBJ2-6 NA NA TRBV7-9 TGTGCCAGCAGCTTATTGGCCATTCGAGGCTCTGGGGCCAACGTCCTGACTTTC CASSLLAIRGSGANVLTF
TRBJ1-1 few NA TRBV15 TGTGCCACCAGCAGAGGAGAGGGGGTGAACACTGAAGCTTTCTTT CATSRGEGVNTEAFF
TRBJ1-1 few TRBD1 TRBV7-9 TGTGCCAGCAGCCAACAGGGGATAGGCACTGAAGCTTTCTTT CASSQQGIGTEAFF